What follows describes a single T cell receptor beta chain. As yet, its antigen is unknown. The data were obtained in a study of shared clonotypes between healthy human individuals. Study results and caveats: Unshared clonotypes carried lower generation probabilities than those common to all four donors. Shared clonotypes: about 5% naive CD4, around 3.4% naive CD8, less than 2.5% memory CD4, approximately 0.37% memory CD8.

TCRdb keeps only in-frame clones here, not all; method: immunoSEQ multiplex PCR. The sample carries 2 million to 2.5 million clones, 92% recorded once. The study separated CD4+ cells into CD45RA+ naive and CD45RA-negative memory subsets. The ends were cut back, 7 bases at V and 2 bases at J, with 12 bases in the middle. The CDR3 loop spans 13 amino acids. Germline V gene lookup returns CDR1 MNHEY and CDR2 SMNVEV (reference sequence). Material: naive CD4+ T cells from PBMCs. This sample's subset: CD45RA+ positively selected. The chain combines TRBV27 with TRBJ2-7; unclear D gene. The TCR sequence derives from a man younger than 35 in good health. Some clones in this sample may be carry-over from other donors' samples. CDR3 DNA sequence: TGTGCCAGCACCTTACTCCCTGCCTACGAGCAGTACTTC. This encodes CASTLLPAYEQYF.